The 18 T cell receptor beta chains reported below all come from one sample, sequenced in a study of blood T cells in healthy people across ages. Primed by a sample-barcoded 5' primer and a J-beta primer mix, a second PCR proceeded for roughly 6 to 12 cycles. Each CDR3 protein is one row after TCRdb ran MiXCR on the 5' RACE reads. Among around 1.1 million distinct CDR3 sequences listed, around two fifths were seen once. Material for sequencing was blood. These receptors came from a man aged 18 to 29 in good health.

V gene TRBV7-2 combines with J gene TRBJ2-7; D is undetermined. The CDR3 has 13 amino acids. V dropped 2 bases and J dropped 7 bases, with 12 bases sitting between them. Germline V gene sequence: CDR1 SGHTA, CDR2 FQGNSA. CDR3 loop: CASSLFTAPEQYF. DNA for the CDR3: TGTGCCAGCAGCTTATTTACCGCACCGGAGCAGTACTTC.

V and J are TRBV20-1 and TRBJ2-1; D perhaps matches TRBD2 (7 bases). Germline V lookup: CDR1 DFQATT, CDR2 SNEGSKA (reference sequence). Trimming took 4 bases from V and 3 from J, leaving 22 bases between them. The CDR3 runs to 17 residues. CDR3 protein: CSANFGGGSLFYNEQFF. In DNA, the CDR3 is TGCAGTGCTAATTTTGGCGGGGGCAGCCTGTTCTACAATGAGCAGTTCTTC.

This chain connects TRBV6-2 or TRBV6-3 to TRBJ2-7; the D is unclear. Trimming pared 6 bases from V and 4 bases from J, leaving 10 bases between. The CDR3 has 12 amino acids. Germline V gene sequence: CDR1 MNHEY, CDR2 SVGEGT. The CDR3 protein is CASSQEVYEQYF. The CDR3 coding sequence is TGTGCCAGCAGCCAGGAAGTATACGAGCAGTACTTC.

This chain uses TRBV5-1 with TRBJ1-1, with no clear D. The CDR3 length is 15 residues. The germline V gene has CDR1 SGHRS and CDR2 YFSETQ. V lost 1 base and J lost 5, with 15 bases in between. CDR3 DNA: TGCGCCAGCAGCTTGACGAAGGGCCCGCGGACTGAAGCTTTCTTT. As protein: CASSLTKGPRTEAFF.

The rearrangement joins TRBV30 to TRBJ2-7; D remains ambiguous. Deletions cut 2 bases from V and 1 base from J, with 9 bases between. CDR1 is GTSNPN and CDR2 is SVGIG in the germline V gene (reference sequence). The CDR3 sequence is 13 residues long. CDR3 amino acids: CAWSLSASYEQYF. The CDR3 DNA follows: TGTGCCTGGAGTTTGAGCGCTTCCTACGAGCAGTACTTC.

This clonotype was seen ten or more times. In nucleotides, the CDR3 is TGCAGCGTTATCCGTGGGGGGGGTGAGCAGTTCTTC. Protein: CSVIRGGGEQFF. The rearrangement links TRBV29-1 to TRBJ2-1, with 7 bases matching TRBD2. Germline CDR1 SQVTM, CDR2 ANQGSEA. The CDR3 has 12 amino acids. V dropped 5 bases and J dropped 9; count of bases not matched to a gene: 7.

The chain couples TRBV9 to TRBJ2-2; 7 positions agree with TRBD2. After removal of 4 bases from V and 4 bases from J, the junction contained 7 bases not matched to a gene. Germline V gene data show CDR1 as SGDLS and CDR2 as YYNGEE. The CDR3 length is 15 residues. The CDR3 DNA reads as TGTGCCAGCAGCTCAAGCGGGGATGTCACCGGGGAGCTGTTTTTT. Translated: CASSSSGDVTGELFF.

This clonotype was picked up one time. The junction does not match germline at one end; this may be a read error. The chain combines TRBV2 with TRBJ1-2, with D possibly being TRBD1 (6 bases). The CDR3 is made up of 14 amino acids. Per the germline V gene, CDR1 is SNHLY and CDR2 is FYNNEI. CDR3 nucleotides: TGTGTCAGCAGAGGACAGACCCGAAGCTATGGCTACACCTTC. This codes for CVSRGQTRSYGYTF. The full variable domain, with the rest looked up from reference TRBV2 and TRBJ1-2, is EPEVTQTPSHQVTQMGQEVILRCVPISNHLYFYWYRQILGQKVEFLVSFYNNEISEKSEIFDDQFSVERPDGSNFTLKIRSTKLEDSAMYFCVSRGQTRSYGYTFGSGTRLTVV.

This clonotype was counted a few times. Since a much larger clone is just one base distant, this may be a read error. The genes are TRBV27 and TRBJ1-5; TRBD1 agrees at 9 bases. Germline V gene data show CDR1 as MNHEY and CDR2 as SMNVEV (reference sequence). J lost 5 bases, V lost 6 bases, and 5 bases had no gene match. The CDR3 spans 14 residues. CDR3 sequence: CASSLGTGHQPQHF. The CDR3 DNA reads as TGTGCCAGCAGCTTAGGGACAGGGCATCAGCCCCAGCATTTT.

This clonotype has a count of ten or more. The chain is built from TRBV5-1 and TRBJ2-1, with D possibly matching TRBD2 (5 bases). V lost 4 bases and J lost 5, with 10 bases in between. Germline-derived CDR1 and CDR2 are SGHRS and YFSETQ. The length of the CDR3 is 13 residues. In DNA form, the CDR3 reads TGCGCCAGCAGCCTCGGGGATAACAATGAGCAGTTCTTC. Its protein product is CASSLGDNNEQFF.

In its sample, this clonotype was seen a few times. The rearrangement joins TRBV7-3 to TRBJ2-2, with 9 bases identical to TRBD1. After removal of 1 base from V and 5 bases from J, the junction contained 8 bases not matched to a gene. Germline assignment: CDR1 SGHTA and CDR2 FQGTGA. The CDR3 runs to 17 residues. This CDR3 is CASSLSPRTGVTGELFF. The CDR3 DNA is TGTGCCAGCAGCTTAAGTCCTCGGACAGGGGTAACCGGGGAGCTGTTTTTT.

V gene TRBV7-9 combines with J gene TRBJ1-2; D is possibly TRBD1 (5 bases). The CDR3 spans 18 residues. The V gene lost 5 bases and the J gene lost 4 bases, with 26 bases spanning the gap. Germline lookup yields CDR1 SEHNR and CDR2 FQNEAQ (reference sequence). CDR3 protein: CASSDSPRQPPALYGYTF. CDR3 DNA sequence: TGTGCCAGCAGCGATAGCCCGCGACAGCCTCCGGCCCTCTATGGCTACACCTTC.

This clonotype was found a few times. The rearrangement uses TRBV20-1 and TRBJ1-4; 10 positions agree with TRBD1. Trimming cost V 3 bases and J 5 bases; bases outside gene matches: 3. Germline CDR1 and CDR2: DFQATT and SNEGSKA (reference sequence). The CDR3 length is 14 residues. The CDR3 loop reads CSASGTGANEKLFF. The CDR3 DNA reads as TGCAGTGCTAGCGGGACAGGGGCAAATGAAAAACTGTTTTTT.

This chain joins TRBV2 and TRBJ1-1, with no clear D. Looked up from germline, CDR1 is SNHLY and CDR2 is FYNNEI. The CDR3 is 10 amino acids. V was cut by 8 bases and J by 8 bases, with 9 bases left in between. The CDR3 coding sequence is TGTGCCAGCGGAACACTAGAAGCTTTCTTT. Its protein is CASGTLEAFF.

This clonotype was found once. The junction departs from the called germline gene at one end, perhaps through a read error. The chain has TRBV2 and TRBJ2-2; 10 nucleotides align to TRBD1. Germline values: CDR1 SNHLY, CDR2 FYNNEI. This CDR3 spans 16 amino acids. CDR3 protein: CAGRPSGTGVVGELFF. DNA of the CDR3: TGTGCCGGCAGGCCGTCGGGGACAGGGGTTGTCGGGGAGCTGTTTTTT.

The gene calls are TRBV6-2 or TRBV6-3 and TRBJ2-7; TRBD2 matches 12 bases. The end of the DNA aligns better with TRBJ2-5, so the J call may be wrong. Germline CDR1 and CDR2: MNHEY and SVGEGT. This CDR3 is built from 17 residues. This chain's CDR3 is CASSYRTSGDRQETQYF. The CDR3 coding sequence is TGTGCCAGCAGTTACCGGACTAGCGGGGACCGACAAGAGACCCAGTACTTC.

V is TRBV27 and J is TRBJ2-1; 8 nucleotides line up with TRBD2. Gene TRBJ2-7 matches the end of the DNA better, so the J call may be wrong. This CDR3 spans 13 amino acids. Germline V gives CDR1 MNHEY, CDR2 SMNVEV (reference sequence). The CDR3: CAITGGPYNEQYF. The CDR3 DNA sequence: TGTGCCATCACGGGGGGGCCTTACAATGAGCAGTACTTC.

V is TRBV6-5 and J is TRBJ2-2; either TRBD1 or TRBD2 may supply D (5 bases each). This CDR3 has 16 amino acids. The germline CDR1 and CDR2 sequences are MNHEY and SVGAGI. With 3 bases removed from V and 4 bases from J, the gap between germline ends came to 15 bases. The CDR3 sequence is CASSYSEGTGTGELFF. The CDR3 DNA follows: TGTGCCAGCAGTTATAGTGAGGGGACGGGCACCGGGGAGCTGTTTTTT.